This entry describes one T cell receptor beta chain. Its antigen is not identified. The data originate from a study of T cell responses to AZD1222 COVID-19 vaccine. Sequencing was performed with immunoSEQ multiplex PCR; in TCRdb, only in-frame clones are kept and a portion is missing. The repertoire holds about 59,000 clones, 89% seen once, with 6% to 7.5% in the top ten. Findings of the study overall: Donors in the cohort were predominantly white British and more often female, and clonal diversity was possibly underestimated. Two AZD1222 doses significantly raised spike-specific TCR breadth and depth over controls. Reports indicate that nearly half of spike-specific TCRs are directed at unmutated variant regions.

Trimming shortened V by 3 bases and J by 1 base, and 19 bases separated the two germline ends. Germline assignment: CDR1 SGDLS and CDR2 YYNGEE. The CDR3 totals 18 residues. The origin of this receptor is an adult who received the AZD1222 COVID-19 vaccine. The chain links TRBV9 to TRBJ1-4; D is unclear. Material: peripheral blood, obtained 28 days after the second AZD1222 dose. This chain's CDR3 is CASSGELGGFGTNEKLFF. The DNA for the CDR3 is TGTGCCAGCAGCGGGGAATTGGGAGGGTTCGGAACTAATGAAAAACTGTTTTTT.